The clone carrying this TCR beta chain was observed a handful of times. This sample was taken from a study of HIV-infected children after antiretroviral therapy interruption. The sample's treatment: PENTA 11 planned treatment interruption arm or continuous ART arm. From thawed PBMCs, naive CD4+ CD45RA+ CD45RO- T cells were sorted. A 3' RACE protocol on RNA, with unique molecular identifiers, produced the TCR library. TCRdb redid the calling of the 3' RACE reads with MiXCR, one entry per CDR3 protein. In the table there are about 89,000 distinct CDR3 sequences, 6% to 8.5% of which are singletons. The CDR3 sequence is 15 residues long. The V gene's germline CDR1 is LNHDA and CDR2 SQIVND (reference sequence). V lost 2 bases and J lost 6; bases outside the gene matches: 7.

V usage is TRBV19 and J usage is TRBJ1-5; 7 nucleotides align to TRBD1. This TCR derives from a pool of human donors with HIV. This specimen was CD45RA+ CD4+ T cells from PBMCs, pooled from several time points, taken from a donor given antiretroviral therapy, either interrupted or continuous. The subset here: naive CD4+ CD45RA+ CD45RO- T cells. The CDR3 is CASSIREGAVQPQHF. CDR3 sequence (DNA): TGTGCCAGTAGTATACGGGAGGGGGCCGTTCAGCCCCAGCATTTT. Full variable domain (rest looked up from reference TRBV19 and TRBJ1-5): DGGITQSPKYLFRKEGQNVTLSCEQNLNHDAMYWYRQDPGQGLRLIYYSQIVNDFQKGDIAEGYSVSREKKESFPLTVTSAQKNPTAFYLCASSIREGAVQPQHFGDGTRLSIL.